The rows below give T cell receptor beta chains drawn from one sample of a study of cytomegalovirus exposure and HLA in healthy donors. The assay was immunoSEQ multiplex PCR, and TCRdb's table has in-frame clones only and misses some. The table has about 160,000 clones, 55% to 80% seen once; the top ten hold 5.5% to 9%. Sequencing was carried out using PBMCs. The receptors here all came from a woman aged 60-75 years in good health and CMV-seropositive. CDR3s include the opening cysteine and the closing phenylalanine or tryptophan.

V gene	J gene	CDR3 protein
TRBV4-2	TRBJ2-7	CASSQVVAGGLYEQYF
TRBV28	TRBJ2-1	CASSSWDRDSYNEQFF
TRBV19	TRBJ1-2	CATRDSQIRGYTF
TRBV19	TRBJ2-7	CASSIGQGSYEQYF
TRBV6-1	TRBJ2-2	CASQREFTGELFF
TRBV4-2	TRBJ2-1	CASSQEGGLRQVTYNEQFF
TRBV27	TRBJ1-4	CASSGPDSFPPPSNEKLFF
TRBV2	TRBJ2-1	CASHTGTGSYNEQFF
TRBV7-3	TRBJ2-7	CASSLAGGGYEQYF
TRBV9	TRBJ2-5	CASSPSAGAQETQYF
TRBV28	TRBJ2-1	CASIKAGGQQFF
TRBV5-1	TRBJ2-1	CASSEASSGPYNEQFF
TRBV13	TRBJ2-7	CASSSLGLAGGRPWEQYF
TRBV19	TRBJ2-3	CATSYRGKSSTDTQYF
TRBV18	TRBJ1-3	CASSIEGEFGNTIYF
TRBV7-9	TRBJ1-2	CASSFVLGHGYTF
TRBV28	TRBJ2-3	CASSLRGAGAGTDTQYF
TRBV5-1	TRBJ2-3	CASSLGRTSGRGTDTQYF
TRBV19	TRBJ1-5	CASSDTGSPLAQHF
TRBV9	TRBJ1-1	CASSPQTGDTEAFF
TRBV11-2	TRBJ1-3	CASSQNRGNSGNTIYF
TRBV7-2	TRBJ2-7	CASSTAGTSGSYEQYF
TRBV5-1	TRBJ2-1	CASTTGGSGRDNEQFF
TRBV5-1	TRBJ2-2	CASSPGTGAPGELFF
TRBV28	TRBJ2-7	CASSTPGQISYEQYF
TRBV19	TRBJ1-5	CASSITGDSNQPQHF
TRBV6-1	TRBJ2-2	CASRLLRADGELFF
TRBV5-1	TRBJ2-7	CASSLGAGGLGASYEQYF
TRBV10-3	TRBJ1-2	CAISASTDYGYTF
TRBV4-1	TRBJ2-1	CASSRDYTREQFF